These T cell receptor beta chains were read from a single sample in a study of T cell responses to AZD1222 COVID-19 vaccine. Libraries were prepared by immunoSEQ multiplex PCR; TCRdb keeps only in-frame clonotypes and omits some of them. This sample has 75,000 to 100,000 clones, with about 90% found just once. The sample here was peripheral blood, taken on day 0 of AZD1222 vaccination. The receptors shown here come from an adult in good health. CDR3s include the opening cysteine and the closing phenylalanine or tryptophan. A D gene is named only where the DNA matches it firmly. Clone size is stated in some rows and not others, as once, few, many or a class when expanded.

j_call | v_call | d_call | clone_size | cdr3_aa | cdr3_nt
TRBJ2-3 | TRBV27 | . | . | CASSLAEPSTDTQYF | TGTGCCAGCAGTTTAGCGGAGCCGAGCACAGATACGCAGTATTTT
TRBJ2-1 | TRBV7-8 | . | . | CASSRVAQGSYNEQFF | TGTGCCAGCAGCCGGGTGGCTCAGGGGTCCTACAATGAGCAGTTCTTC
TRBJ1-5 | TRBV7-2 | TRBD1 | . | CASSPQTGSQPQHF | TGTGCCAGCAGCCCCCAGACAGGGTCCCAGCCCCAGCATTTT
TRBJ2-3 | TRBV3-1/TRBV3-2 | . | . | CASSQDWSTQYF | TGTGCCAGCAGCCAAGATTGGTCTACGCAGTATTTT
TRBJ1-4 | TRBV28 | . | . | CASSLGGRGNEKLFF | TGTGCCAGCAGTTTAGGAGGCAGGGGCAATGAAAAACTGTTTTTT
TRBJ2-7 | TRBV5-6 | . | . | CASSLGTDISYEQYF | TGTGCCAGCAGCTTGGGGACAGATATCTCCTACGAGCAGTACTTC
TRBJ1-3 | TRBV10-2 | TRBD1 | once | CASSFMGQAKGGTIYF | TGCGCCAGCAGCTTTATGGGACAGGCCAAAGGTGGCACCATATATTTT
TRBJ2-1 | TRBV5-4 | TRBD2 | . | CASTSSGREKNEQFF | TGTGCCAGCACCTCTAGCGGGAGGGAGAAAAATGAGCAGTTCTTC
TRBJ2-7 | TRBV5-1 | . | . | CASSSSLGEGTYEQYF | TGCGCCAGCAGCTCGTCGTTAGGGGAAGGGACCTACGAGCAGTACTTC
TRBJ2-5 | TRBV9 | . | . | CASSVGGAEETQYF | TGTGCCAGCAGCGTAGGAGGGGCAGAAGAGACCCAGTACTTC
TRBJ2-3 | TRBV6-2/TRBV6-3 | TRBD2 | . | CASSDPGGNTDTQYF | TGTGCCAGCAGTGATCCGGGAGGAAACACAGATACGCAGTATTTT
TRBJ2-7 | TRBV28 | TRBD2 | . | CASRGPGGQYF | TGTGCCAGCAGAGGCCCGGGGGGGCAGTACTTC
TRBJ1-5 | TRBV14 | . | . | CASSPPPTQVQGGNQPQHF | TGTGCCAGCAGCCCACCCCCCACACAGGTCCAGGGTGGCAATCAGCCCCAGCATTTT
TRBJ2-3 | TRBV6-5 | . | . | CASSYSGLQGTDTQYF | TGTGCCAGCAGTTACTCTGGGCTCCAGGGCACAGATACGCAGTATTTT
TRBJ1-2 | TRBV28 | . | . | CATNGGKTNYGYTF | TGTGCCACGAATGGGGGAAAGACTAACTATGGCTACACCTTC
TRBJ1-6 | TRBV15 | . | . | CATSNRWGIGNSPLHF | TGTGCCACCAGCAACCGGTGGGGGATTGGCAATTCACCCCTCCACTTT
TRBJ2-7 | TRBV6-5 | . | once | CASSYSRDATYEQYF | TGTGCCAGCAGTTACTCCCGGGACGCAACCTACGAGCAGTACTTC
TRBJ2-1 | TRBV10-3 | TRBD2 | . | CAISSGTSGFNEQFF | TGTGCCATCAGCTCTGGGACTAGCGGATTCAATGAGCAGTTCTTC
TRBJ1-1 | TRBV19 | . | . | CASSRRSLTEAFF | TGTGCCAGTAGTAGACGGTCGCTCACTGAAGCTTTCTTT
TRBJ2-1 | TRBV5-1 | . | . | CASSLPNDNEQFF | TGCGCCAGCAGCTTGCCGAACGACAATGAGCAGTTCTTC
TRBJ2-5 | TRBV6-5 | . | . | CASSPDRSETQYF | TGTGCCAGCAGTCCGGACAGATCCGAGACCCAGTACTTC
TRBJ2-7 | TRBV7-9 | . | . | CASSLVSYEQYF | TGTGCCAGCAGCTTAGTATCCTACGAGCAGTACTTC
TRBJ2-1 | TRBV9 | TRBD2 | . | CASSIGGDISYNEQFF | TGTGCCAGCAGCATCGGGGGGGACATTTCCTACAATGAGCAGTTCTTC
TRBJ2-1 | TRBV11-2 | TRBD2 | . | CASSLGVSGGVYNEQFF | TGTGCCAGCAGCTTAGGAGTGTCGGGAGGGGTCTACAATGAGCAGTTCTTC
TRBJ2-7 | TRBV18 | . | . | CASSPGRAGLNEQYF | TGTGCCAGCTCACCGGGGCGGGCTGGCTTGAACGAGCAGTACTTC
TRBJ2-1 | TRBV4-2 | TRBD2 | . | CASSQDGAGVYNEQFF | TGTGCCAGCAGCCAAGATGGAGCGGGGGTGTACAATGAGCAGTTCTTC
TRBJ2-2 | TRBV4-3 | . | . | CASSQSPVNTGELFF | TGCGCCAGCAGCCAGAGCCCGGTAAACACCGGGGAGCTGTTTTTT
TRBJ2-1 | TRBV9 | TRBD2 | . | CASSLRGGGGNEQFF | TGTGCCAGCTCCCTGCGGGGGGGTGGGGGCAATGAGCAGTTCTTC
TRBJ1-2 | TRBV7-3 | TRBD1 | . | CASSSGQGYGYTF | TGTGCCAGCAGCTCTGGACAGGGCTACGGCTACACCTTC
TRBJ2-3 | TRBV19 | . | . | CASSTVSTDTQYF | TGTGCCAGTAGTACAGTTAGCACAGATACGCAGTATTTT
TRBJ2-6 | TRBV6-1 | . | . | CASSGRSGSGANVLTF | TGTGCCAGCAGTGGCCGTTCGGGCTCTGGGGCCAACGTCCTGACTTTC
TRBJ1-6 | TRBV3-1/TRBV3-2 | . | . | CASSQTQFSPLHF | TGTGCCAGCAGCCAGACACAGTTCTCGCCCCTCCACTTT
TRBJ2-7 | TRBV2 | . | . | CASSVVGQGHLYF | TGTGCCAGCAGTGTAGTGGGCCAGGGACACCTATACTTC
TRBJ2-5 | TRBV4-1 | TRBD1 | few | CASSQDPPGQIQETQYF | TGCGCCAGCAGCCAAGATCCCCCGGGACAGATACAAGAGACCCAGTACTTC
TRBJ2-1 | TRBV24-1 | . | once | CATTATGGNEQFF | TGTGCCACCACCGCGACAGGAGGTAATGAGCAGTTCTTC
TRBJ2-3 | TRBV7-3 | . | . | CASSLGGFDSTDTQYF | TGTGCCAGCAGCTTAGGTGGCTTTGATAGCACAGATACGCAGTATTTT
TRBJ2-7 | TRBV5-1 | . | . | CASSTLDSYEQYF | TGCGCCAGCAGCACCCTAGATTCCTACGAGCAGTACTTC
TRBJ1-2 | TRBV25-1 | TRBD1 | . | CASSETGQGLKGYTF | TGTGCCAGCAGTGAAACGGGACAGGGGTTAAAGGGCTACACCTTC
TRBJ1-5 | TRBV4-2 | . | . | CASSQDIPDGRGGQPQHF | TGTGCCAGCAGCCAAGATATCCCAGACGGCAGGGGAGGTCAGCCCCAGCATTTT
TRBJ2-1 | TRBV24-1 | . | . | CATSDLGGKDEQFF | TGTGCCACCAGTGATTTGGGGGGAAAGGATGAGCAGTTCTTC
TRBJ2-3 | TRBV24-1 | . | . | CATSDPLFPDTQYF | TGTGCCACCAGTGATCCCTTGTTCCCAGATACGCAGTATTTT
TRBJ1-2 | TRBV7-6 | . | . | CASSPDRDYGYTF | TGTGCCAGCAGCCCCGACAGAGACTATGGCTACACCTTC
TRBJ1-5 | TRBV24-1 | . | . | CATSQLDQPQHF | TGTGCCACCAGTCAATTGGATCAGCCCCAGCATTTT
TRBJ2-7 | TRBV7-3 | TRBD1 | once | CASSQTGVLYEQYF | TGTGCCAGCAGCCAGACAGGGGTACTATACGAGCAGTACTTC
TRBJ2-1 | TRBV5-1 | TRBD2 | . | CASTQLAGGSYNEQFF | TGCGCCAGCACTCAACTAGCGGGAGGTTCCTACAATGAGCAGTTCTTC
TRBJ2-7 | TRBV18 | TRBD2 | . | CASSFRLAGEVEQYF | TGTGCCAGCTCATTCAGACTAGCGGGAGAGGTCGAGCAGTACTTC
TRBJ2-2 | TRBV18 | . | once | CASSPNEVGSGELFF | TGTGCCAGCTCACCAAACGAGGTGGGCTCCGGGGAGCTGTTTTTT
TRBJ2-2 | TRBV14 | . | . | CASSQWLVSTGELFF | TGTGCCAGCAGCCAATGGCTAGTGAGCACCGGGGAGCTGTTTTTT
TRBJ1-1 | TRBV28 | . | . | CASSSPQVQNTEAFF | TGTGCCAGCAGTTCCCCCCAAGTACAGAACACTGAAGCTTTCTTT
TRBJ1-2 | TRBV30 | . | . | CAWSPNGDGYTF | TGTGCCTGGAGTCCTAACGGGGATGGCTACACCTTC
TRBJ2-1 | TRBV3-1/TRBV3-2 | . | . | CASSPSLLNEQFF | TGTGCCAGCAGCCCCTCCCTACTCAATGAGCAGTTCTTC
TRBJ2-7 | TRBV5-1 | . | . | CASSLARGYEQYF | TGCGCCAGCAGCTTGGCCCGCGGCTACGAGCAGTACTTC
TRBJ2-2 | TRBV7-3 | . | . | CASSIMHRNTGELFF | TGTGCCAGCAGCATCATGCACAGGAACACCGGGGAGCTGTTTTTT